This T cell receptor (beta chain) was documented in a study of identifying expanded T cells in peripheral blood. Only one count was recorded for this clone. Its antigen is undetermined. Assay: immunoSEQ multiplex PCR; the TCRdb copy retains only in-frame clones and omits some. The sample has 55,000 to 60,000 clones, over 85% seen once. Regarding the study as a whole: Clone count variance between approximately two-week samples rose with total template count. Technical replicates showed roughly 1.2 changed clones; approximately two weeks roughly 16; four weeks 19.

Healthy donors had no documented immune events, such as infections, while sampled. CDR3 size: 16 residues. Germline lookup yields CDR1 MNHNY and CDR2 SVGAGI (reference sequence). With V trimmed by 2 bases and J by 3 bases, 8 bases remained unmatched. Sequenced input: blood. The clonotype was recovered from a person aged 18 to 75 in good health. The rearrangement joins TRBV6-6 to TRBJ2-3, with TRBD2 matching 7 bases. CDR3 nucleotide sequence: TGTGCCAGCAGTTACCCCGGACTAGGCGGGACAGATACGCAGTATTTT. Its translation: CASSYPGLGGTDTQYF.